The clone carrying this T cell receptor (beta chain) occurred once. Clones were read by immunoSEQ multiplex PCR, and TCRdb kept only the in-frame ones, dropping some. The sample records 450,000 or so clones, 70% to 90% being singletons. CDR1 and CDR2 from the germline V gene are LGHNT and FRNRAP. The CDR3 has 17 residues. V gave up 0 bases and J gave up 2 bases, with 15 bases separating them. The sample is drawn from a study of blood T cell repertoires in COVID-19. The sequence was collected from a young man with COVID-19, enrolled during active disease. The genes are TRBV12-5 and TRBJ2-3, with D perhaps TRBD2 (5 bases). Specimen: peripheral blood. CDR3 in amino acids: CASGLVLERTFTDTQYF. The CDR3 region has the DNA TGTGCTAGTGGTTTGGTACTCGAGCGGACCTTCACAGATACGCAGTATTTT.